Listed below are T cell receptor beta chains from one sample, sequenced in a study of T cell responses to AZD1222 COVID-19 vaccine. TCRdb keeps only in-frame clones here, not all; method: immunoSEQ multiplex PCR. The data show about 140,000 clones, with roughly 92% seen just once and 1.5% to 2% held by the top ten. The sequencing used peripheral blood, collected on day 0 of AZD1222 vaccination. The receptors stem from an adult in good health. Each CDR3 is given with its conserved first and last residue. A D gene is named only where the DNA matches it firmly. Clone size is stated in some rows and not others, as once, few, many or a class when expanded.

CDR3 protein: CSVEVTGPAYNEQFF
CDR3 DNA: TGCAGCGTTGAAGTAACAGGACCGGCCTACAATGAGCAGTTCTTC
J gene: TRBJ2-1
V gene: TRBV29-1
clone size: -
D gene: -

CDR3 protein: CASSLADGGLRSGELFF
CDR3 DNA: TGTGCCAGCAGCTTAGCAGACGGGGGACTCCGCTCCGGGGAGCTGTTTTTT
J gene: TRBJ2-2
V gene: TRBV7-9
clone size: -
D gene: -

CDR3 protein: CASSPLAGGLDEQFF
CDR3 DNA: TGTGCCAGCAGTCCCCTAGCGGGAGGGCTGGATGAGCAGTTCTTC
J gene: TRBJ2-1
V gene: TRBV6-2/TRBV6-3
clone size: -
D gene: TRBD2

CDR3 protein: CASSLQGGVFGYTF
CDR3 DNA: TGTGCCAGCAGTTTACAGGGTGGGGTTTTTGGCTACACCTTC
J gene: TRBJ1-2
V gene: TRBV13
clone size: -
D gene: -

CDR3 protein: CASSLFRGGQPQHF
CDR3 DNA: TGTGCCAGCAGTTTATTCAGGGGTGGTCAGCCCCAGCATTTT
J gene: TRBJ1-5
V gene: TRBV27
clone size: -
D gene: -

CDR3 protein: CATSGPDPDQPQHF
CDR3 DNA: TGTGCCACCAGTGGGCCAGATCCGGATCAGCCCCAGCATTTT
J gene: TRBJ1-5
V gene: TRBV24-1
clone size: few
D gene: -

CDR3 protein: CASSTGPGEAFF
CDR3 DNA: TGTGCCAGCTCCACAGGCCCGGGTGAAGCTTTCTTT
J gene: TRBJ1-1
V gene: TRBV12-3/TRBV12-4
clone size: -
D gene: -

CDR3 protein: CASSGRLVSKGVSNTGELFF
CDR3 DNA: TGTGCCAGCAGCGGTAGGCTGGTTTCGAAAGGGGTTTCGAACACCGGGGAGCTGTTTTTT
J gene: TRBJ2-2
V gene: TRBV9
clone size: -
D gene: -

CDR3 protein: CASGSFYGYTF
CDR3 DNA: TGTGCTAGTGGTTCTTTCTATGGCTACACCTTC
J gene: TRBJ1-2
V gene: TRBV12-5
clone size: -
D gene: -

CDR3 protein: CASSVEGINQPQHF
CDR3 DNA: TGTGCCAGCAGCGTAGAAGGTATCAATCAGCCCCAGCATTTT
J gene: TRBJ1-5
V gene: TRBV9
clone size: -
D gene: -

CDR3 protein: CASSLGLAGPASQYF
CDR3 DNA: TGTGCCAGCAGCTTAGGACTAGCGGGCCCCGCGTCGCAGTATTTT
J gene: TRBJ2-3
V gene: TRBV7-3
clone size: -
D gene: TRBD2

CDR3 protein: CASSPPPRGPYGYTF
CDR3 DNA: TGTGCCAGCTCACCACCGCCCAGGGGCCCGTATGGCTACACCTTC
J gene: TRBJ1-2
V gene: TRBV18
clone size: -
D gene: -

CDR3 protein: CASSPSTGSLSF
CDR3 DNA: TGTGCCAGCAGCCCGTCAACAGGCAGCTTATCTTTT
J gene: TRBJ1-4
V gene: TRBV11-2
clone size: few
D gene: -

CDR3 protein: CASNFIKGGREQYF
CDR3 DNA: TGTGCCAGCAATTTTATAAAGGGCGGGCGCGAGCAGTACTTC
J gene: TRBJ2-7
V gene: TRBV7-9
clone size: -
D gene: -

CDR3 protein: CASGLCLREVTDTQYF
CDR3 DNA: TGTGCTAGTGGTTTGTGTTTGCGGGAGGTCACAGATACGCAGTATTTT
J gene: TRBJ2-3
V gene: TRBV12-5
clone size: -
D gene: TRBD2

CDR3 protein: CASSHRQGNYNEQFF
CDR3 DNA: TGTGCCAGCAGCCATCGACAGGGAAATTACAATGAGCAGTTCTTC
J gene: TRBJ2-1
V gene: TRBV7-3
clone size: -
D gene: TRBD1

CDR3 protein: CASSPPSRDTEAFF
CDR3 DNA: TGTGCCAGCTCACCACCGAGTAGGGACACTGAAGCTTTCTTT
J gene: TRBJ1-1
V gene: TRBV18
clone size: -
D gene: -

CDR3 protein: CASSLTGRNYEQYF
CDR3 DNA: TGCGCCAGCAGCTTGACCGGAAGGAACTACGAGCAGTACTTC
J gene: TRBJ2-7
V gene: TRBV5-1
clone size: -
D gene: -

CDR3 protein: CASGLPGLAGYNEQFF
CDR3 DNA: TGTGCTAGTGGTTTGCCGGGACTAGCGGGATACAATGAGCAGTTCTTC
J gene: TRBJ2-1
V gene: TRBV12-5
clone size: -
D gene: TRBD2

CDR3 protein: CASSYSTGGAGYGYTF
CDR3 DNA: TGTGCCAGCAGTTATTCGACAGGGGGCGCAGGCTATGGCTACACCTTC
J gene: TRBJ1-2
V gene: TRBV6-5
clone size: -
D gene: TRBD1

CDR3 protein: CASRRGLAICGELFF
CDR3 DNA: TGCGCCAGCCGTCGGGGACTAGCAATTTGCGGGGAGCTGTTTTTT
J gene: TRBJ2-2
V gene: TRBV10-1
clone size: -
D gene: TRBD2

CDR3 protein: CASSQESLAGDPRSYNEQFF
CDR3 DNA: TGCGCCAGCAGCCAAGAGTCCCTAGCGGGTGATCCCCGCTCCTACAATGAGCAGTTCTTC
J gene: TRBJ2-1
V gene: TRBV4-1
clone size: -
D gene: TRBD2

CDR3 protein: CASSPVGGGYGYTF
CDR3 DNA: TGTGCCAGCTCACCTGTCGGGGGCGGCTATGGCTACACCTTC
J gene: TRBJ1-2
V gene: TRBV18
clone size: -
D gene: -

CDR3 protein: CASSYSEGWVYGYTF
CDR3 DNA: TGTGCCAGCAGTTACTCAGAGGGCTGGGTCTATGGCTACACCTTC
J gene: TRBJ1-2
V gene: TRBV6-6
clone size: -
D gene: -

CDR3 protein: CASSYKSASPLHF
CDR3 DNA: TGTGCCAGCAGTTACAAATCCGCTTCACCCCTCCACTTT
J gene: TRBJ1-6
V gene: TRBV6-5
clone size: -
D gene: -

CDR3 protein: CATSPGTAHQPQHF
CDR3 DNA: TGTGCCACCAGCCCTGGGACAGCCCATCAGCCCCAGCATTTT
J gene: TRBJ1-5
V gene: TRBV24-1
clone size: -
D gene: TRBD1

CDR3 protein: CASSDFGGRDTIYF
CDR3 DNA: TGTGCCAGCAGTGATTTTGGGGGAAGAGACACCATATATTTT
J gene: TRBJ1-3
V gene: TRBV6-1
clone size: -
D gene: -